Given below is one T cell receptor beta chain in context. What it recognizes is unknown. The data derive from a study of cytomegalovirus exposure and HLA in healthy donors. Study-level findings and limits: Association of approximately 18,000 TCR beta sequences with HLA alleles was found at 0.05 false discovery rate in a later analysis. Donor immune exposure was known only as CMV serostatus. The majority of CMV-associated TCR beta chains were reported as apparently HLA-restricted in a later analysis.

The length of the CDR3 is 16 residues. In germline, CDR1 is SGHNT, CDR2 YYREEE (reference sequence). V dropped 4 bases and J dropped 3; count of bases not matched to a gene: 13. 13 Jbeta primers and 60 Vbeta primers were used for the PCR. Method: immunoSEQ multiplex PCR; TCRdb's copy keeps in-frame clones and lacks some. Its table lists 100,000 to 150,000 clones. The chain couples TRBV5-4 to TRBJ2-7, with TRBD1 identical over 7 bases. Sequences were obtained from PBMCs. This receptor was obtained from a woman between 40 and 50 years old in good health and CMV-seronegative. Written as DNA, the CDR3 is TGTGCCAGCAGCCGGGCAGGGGGTTCGGTTAGCTACGAGCAGTACTTC. Its protein product is CASSRAGGSVSYEQYF.